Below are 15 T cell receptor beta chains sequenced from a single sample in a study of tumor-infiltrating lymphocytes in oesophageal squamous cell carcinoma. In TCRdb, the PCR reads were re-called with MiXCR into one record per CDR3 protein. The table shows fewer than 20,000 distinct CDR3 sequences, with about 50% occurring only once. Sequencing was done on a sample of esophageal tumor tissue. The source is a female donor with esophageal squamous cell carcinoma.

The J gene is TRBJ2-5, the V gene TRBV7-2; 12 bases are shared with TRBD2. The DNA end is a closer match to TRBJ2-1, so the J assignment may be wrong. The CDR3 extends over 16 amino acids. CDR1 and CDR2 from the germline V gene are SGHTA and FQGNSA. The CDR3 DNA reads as TGTGCCAGCAGCCCCTTACTAGCGGGGGGCAACAATGAGCAGTTCTTC. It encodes CASSPLLAGGNNEQFF.

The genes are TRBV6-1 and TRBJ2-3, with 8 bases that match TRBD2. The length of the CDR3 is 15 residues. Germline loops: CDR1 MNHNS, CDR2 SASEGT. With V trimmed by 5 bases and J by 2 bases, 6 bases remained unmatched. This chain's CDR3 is CASSSTGLVTDTQYF. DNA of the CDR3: TGTGCCAGCAGTTCAACGGGACTAGTCACAGATACGCAGTATTTT.

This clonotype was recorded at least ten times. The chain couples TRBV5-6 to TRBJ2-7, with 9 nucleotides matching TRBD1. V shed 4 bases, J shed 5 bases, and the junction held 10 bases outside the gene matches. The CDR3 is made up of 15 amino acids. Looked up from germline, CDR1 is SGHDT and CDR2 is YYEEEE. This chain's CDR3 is CASSPGTGKMDEQYF. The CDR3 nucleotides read TGTGCCAGCAGCCCAGGGACAGGGAAGATGGACGAGCAGTACTTC.

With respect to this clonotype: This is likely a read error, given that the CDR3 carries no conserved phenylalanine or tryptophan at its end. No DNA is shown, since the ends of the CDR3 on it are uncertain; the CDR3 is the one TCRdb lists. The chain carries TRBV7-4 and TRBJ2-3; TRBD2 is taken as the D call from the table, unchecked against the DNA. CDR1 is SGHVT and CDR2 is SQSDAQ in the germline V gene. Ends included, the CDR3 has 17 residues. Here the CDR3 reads CASSLGYGRNYEQYFGP.

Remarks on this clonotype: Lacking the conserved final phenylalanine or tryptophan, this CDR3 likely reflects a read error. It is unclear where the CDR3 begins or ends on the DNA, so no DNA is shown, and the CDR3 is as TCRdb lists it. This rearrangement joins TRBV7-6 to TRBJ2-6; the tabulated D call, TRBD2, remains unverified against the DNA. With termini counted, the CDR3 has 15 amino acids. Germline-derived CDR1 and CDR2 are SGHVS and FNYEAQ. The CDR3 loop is CASSQASSGGVYFGA.

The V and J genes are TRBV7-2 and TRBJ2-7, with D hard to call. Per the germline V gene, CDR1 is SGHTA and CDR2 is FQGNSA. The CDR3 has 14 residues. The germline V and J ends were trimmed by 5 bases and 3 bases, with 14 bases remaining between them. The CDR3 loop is CASSLIRANYEQYF. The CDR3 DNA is TGTGCCAGCAGCCTCATCCGGGCAAACTACGAGCAGTACTTC. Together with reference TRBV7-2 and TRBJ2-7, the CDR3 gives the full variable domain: GAGVSQSPSNKVTEKGKDVELRCDPISGHTALYWYRQSLGQGLEFLIYFQGNSAPDKSGLPSDRFSAERTGGSVSTLTIQRTQQEDSAVYLCASSLIRANYEQYFGPGTRLTVT.

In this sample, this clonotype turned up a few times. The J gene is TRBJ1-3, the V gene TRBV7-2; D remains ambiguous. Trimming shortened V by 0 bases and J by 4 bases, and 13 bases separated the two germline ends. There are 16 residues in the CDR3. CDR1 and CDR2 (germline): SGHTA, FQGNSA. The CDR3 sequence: CASSLAHSSRGNTIYF. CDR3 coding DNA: TGTGCCAGCAGCTTAGCACACAGTTCTAGAGGAAACACCATATATTTT.

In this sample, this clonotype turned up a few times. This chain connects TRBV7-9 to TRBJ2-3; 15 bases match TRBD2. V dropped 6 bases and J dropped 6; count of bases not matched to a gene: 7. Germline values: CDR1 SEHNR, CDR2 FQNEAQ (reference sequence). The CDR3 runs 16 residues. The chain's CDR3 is CASRPGLAGGSDTQYF. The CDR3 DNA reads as TGTGCCAGCAGACCCGGACTAGCGGGAGGGTCCGATACGCAGTATTTT.

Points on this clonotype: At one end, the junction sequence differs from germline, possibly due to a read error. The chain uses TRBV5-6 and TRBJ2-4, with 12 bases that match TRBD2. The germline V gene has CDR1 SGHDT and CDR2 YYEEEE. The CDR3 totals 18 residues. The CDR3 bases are TGTGCCAGCAGCTTTGCCGGGCTAGCGGGAGGGACAGGGTACGAGCAGTACTTT. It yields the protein CASSFAGLAGGTGYEQYF. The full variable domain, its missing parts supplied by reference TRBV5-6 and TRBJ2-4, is DAGVTQSPTHLIKTRGQQVTLRCSPKSGHDTVSWYQQALGQGPQFIFQYYEEEERQRGNFPDRFSGHQFPNYSSELNVNALLLGDSALYLCASSFAGLAGGTGYEQYFGAGTRLSVL.

In nucleotides, the CDR3 is TGTGCCACCAGTGACGTGGGTCAAGAGACCCAGTACTTC. This sequence encodes CATSDVGQETQYF. The chain couples TRBV24-1 to TRBJ2-5; D is unclear. CDR1 KGHDR and CDR2 SFDVKD come from the germline V gene. V was cut by 4 bases and J by 2 bases, with 7 bases left in between. The CDR3 has 13 residues.

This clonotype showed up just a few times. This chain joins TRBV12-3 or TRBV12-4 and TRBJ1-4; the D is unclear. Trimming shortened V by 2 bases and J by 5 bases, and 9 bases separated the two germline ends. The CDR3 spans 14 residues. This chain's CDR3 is CASSLRQINEKLFF. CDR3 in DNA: TGTGCCAGCAGTTTAAGGCAGATAAATGAAAAACTGTTTTTT.

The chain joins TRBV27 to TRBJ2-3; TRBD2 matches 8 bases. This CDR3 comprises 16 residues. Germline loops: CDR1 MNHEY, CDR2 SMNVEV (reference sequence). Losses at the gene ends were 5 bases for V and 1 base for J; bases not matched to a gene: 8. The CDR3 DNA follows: TGTGCCAGCAGTCATCGGGGTAGCGGGGGCACAGATACGCAGTATTTT. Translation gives CASSHRGSGGTDTQYF.

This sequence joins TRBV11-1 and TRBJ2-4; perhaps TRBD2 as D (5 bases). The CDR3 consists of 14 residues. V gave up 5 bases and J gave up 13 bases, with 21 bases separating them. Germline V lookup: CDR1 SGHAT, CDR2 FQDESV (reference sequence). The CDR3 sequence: CASSGDGVLDEQYF. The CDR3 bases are TGTGCCAGCAGCGGAGACGGGGTTTTGGATGAGCAGTACTTC. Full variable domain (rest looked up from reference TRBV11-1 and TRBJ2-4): EAEVAQSPRYKITEKSQAVAFWCDPISGHATLYWYRQILGQGPELLVQFQDESVVDDSQLPKDRFSAERLKGVDSTLKIQPAELGDSAMYLCASSGDGVLDEQYFGAGTRLSVL.

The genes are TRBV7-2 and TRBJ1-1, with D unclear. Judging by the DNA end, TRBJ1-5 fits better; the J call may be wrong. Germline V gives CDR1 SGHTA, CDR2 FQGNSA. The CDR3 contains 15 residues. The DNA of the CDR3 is TGTGCCAGCAGCTTAGGATTAGGGCAGGTCAGTAACCAGCATTTT. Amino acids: CASSLGLGQVSNQHF.

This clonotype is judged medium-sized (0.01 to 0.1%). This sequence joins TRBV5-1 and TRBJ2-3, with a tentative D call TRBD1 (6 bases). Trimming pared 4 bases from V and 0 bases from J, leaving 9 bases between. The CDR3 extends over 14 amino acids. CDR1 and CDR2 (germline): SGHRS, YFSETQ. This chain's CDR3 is CASSTDRSTDTQYF. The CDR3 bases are TGCGCCAGCAGCACCGACAGGAGCACAGATACGCAGTATTTT. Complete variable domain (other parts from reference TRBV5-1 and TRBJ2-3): KAGVTQTPRYLIKTRGQQVTLSCSPISGHRSVSWYQQTPGQGLQFLFEYFSETQRNKGNFPGRFSGRQFSNSRSEMNVSTLELGDSALYLCASSTDRSTDTQYFGPGTRLTVL.